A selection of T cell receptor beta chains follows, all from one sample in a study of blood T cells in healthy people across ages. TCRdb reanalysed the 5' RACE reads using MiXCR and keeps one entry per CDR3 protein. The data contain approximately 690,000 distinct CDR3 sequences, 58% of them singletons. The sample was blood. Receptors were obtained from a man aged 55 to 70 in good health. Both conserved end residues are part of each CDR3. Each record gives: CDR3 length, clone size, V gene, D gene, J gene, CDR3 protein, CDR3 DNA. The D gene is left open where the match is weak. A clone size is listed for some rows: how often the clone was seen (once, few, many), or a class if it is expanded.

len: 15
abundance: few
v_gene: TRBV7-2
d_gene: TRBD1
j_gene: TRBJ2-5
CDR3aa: CASSLGGTGMKTQYF
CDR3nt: TGTGCCAGCAGCTTAGGTGGGACAGGGATGAAGACCCAGTACTTC

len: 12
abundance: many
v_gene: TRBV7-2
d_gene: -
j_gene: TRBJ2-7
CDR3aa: CASSLNRYEQYF
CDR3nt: TGTGCCAGCAGCCTCAACAGATACGAGCAGTACTTC

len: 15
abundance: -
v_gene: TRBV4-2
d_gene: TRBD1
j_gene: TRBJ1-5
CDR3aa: CASGQDRDPTGPQHF
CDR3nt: TGTGCCAGCGGCCAAGACAGGGACCCGACTGGGCCCCAGCATTTT

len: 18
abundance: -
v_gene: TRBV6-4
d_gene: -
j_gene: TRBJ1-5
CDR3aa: CASSDDLLVGQLNQPQHF
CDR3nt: TGTGCCAGCAGTGACGATCTCTTAGTAGGACAGCTCAATCAGCCCCAGCATTTT

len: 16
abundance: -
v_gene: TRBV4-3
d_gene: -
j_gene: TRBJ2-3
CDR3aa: CASSQVRSEGTDTQYF
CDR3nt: TGCGCCAGCAGCCAAGTTAGGAGTGAAGGCACAGATACGCAGTATTTT

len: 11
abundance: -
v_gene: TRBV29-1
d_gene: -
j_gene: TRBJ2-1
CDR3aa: CSVEVLAEQFF
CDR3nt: TGCAGCGTTGAGGTTCTGGCTGAGCAGTTCTTC

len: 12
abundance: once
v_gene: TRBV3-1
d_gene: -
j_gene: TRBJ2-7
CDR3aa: CASSQSSGEQYF
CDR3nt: TGTGCCAGCAGCCAGAGTTCCGGCGAGCAGTACTTC

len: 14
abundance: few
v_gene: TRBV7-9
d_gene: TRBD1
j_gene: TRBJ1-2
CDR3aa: CASSVPGQRNGYTF
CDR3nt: TGTGCCAGCAGCGTGCCGGGACAGCGTAATGGCTACACCTTC

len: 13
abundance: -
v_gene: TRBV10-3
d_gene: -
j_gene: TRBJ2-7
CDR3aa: CAINSGDPGEQYF
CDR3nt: TGTGCCATCAATTCGGGGGATCCAGGCGAGCAGTACTTC

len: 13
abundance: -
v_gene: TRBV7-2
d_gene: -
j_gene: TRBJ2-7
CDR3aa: CASSVALANEQYF
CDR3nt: TGTGCCAGCAGCGTAGCGTTGGCAAACGAGCAGTACTTC

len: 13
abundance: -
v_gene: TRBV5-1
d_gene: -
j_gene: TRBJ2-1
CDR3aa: CASSLAGQHLQFF
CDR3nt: TGCGCCAGCAGCTTGGCTGGACAACACTTGCAGTTCTTC

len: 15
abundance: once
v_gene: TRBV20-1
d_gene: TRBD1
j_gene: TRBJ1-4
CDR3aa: CSARDWTGSNEKLFF
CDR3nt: TGCAGTGCTAGAGATTGGACAGGCAGTAATGAAAAACTGTTTTTT

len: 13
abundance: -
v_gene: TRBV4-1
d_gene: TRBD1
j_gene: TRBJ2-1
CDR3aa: CASGQASYNERFF
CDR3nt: TGCGCCAGCGGACAGGCTTCCTACAATGAGCGGTTCTTC

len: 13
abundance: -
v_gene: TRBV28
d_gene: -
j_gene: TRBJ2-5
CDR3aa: CACSWRFQETQYF
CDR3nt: TGTGCCTGCAGTTGGAGGTTCCAAGAGACCCAGTACTTC

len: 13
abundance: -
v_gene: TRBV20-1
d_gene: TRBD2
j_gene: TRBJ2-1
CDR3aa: CSAPTSWGNEQFF
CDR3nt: TGCAGTGCACCGACTAGCTGGGGCAATGAGCAGTTCTTC

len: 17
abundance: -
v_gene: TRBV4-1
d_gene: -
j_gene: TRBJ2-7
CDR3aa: CASSQEEGSGVYNEQYF
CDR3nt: TGCGCCAGCAGCCAAGAGGAAGGGTCAGGTGTATACAATGAGCAGTACTTC

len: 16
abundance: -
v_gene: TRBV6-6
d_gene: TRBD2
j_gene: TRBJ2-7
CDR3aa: CASSYSPSGPSWEQYF
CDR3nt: TGTGCCAGCAGTTACTCGCCTAGCGGGCCTTCTTGGGAGCAGTACTTC

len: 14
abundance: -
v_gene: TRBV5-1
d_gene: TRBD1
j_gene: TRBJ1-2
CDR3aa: CASRGTVTNYGYTF
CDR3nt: TGCGCCAGCAGGGGGACAGTCACTAACTATGGCTACACCTTC

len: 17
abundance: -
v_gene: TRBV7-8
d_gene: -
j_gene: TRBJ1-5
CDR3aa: CASSLAVASYSNQPQHF
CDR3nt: TGTGCCAGCAGCTTAGCGGTCGCGAGTTATAGCAATCAGCCCCAGCATTTT

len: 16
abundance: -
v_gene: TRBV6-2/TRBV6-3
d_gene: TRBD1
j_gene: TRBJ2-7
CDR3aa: CASSYLPGQATYEQYF
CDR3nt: TGTGCCAGCAGTTATCTTCCCGGACAGGCCACCTACGAGCAGTACTTC

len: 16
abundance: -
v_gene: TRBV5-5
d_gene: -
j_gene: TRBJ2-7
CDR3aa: CASSSSTGFPYNEQYF
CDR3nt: TGTGCCAGCAGCTCCTCGACGGGATTCCCCTACAATGAGCAGTACTTC

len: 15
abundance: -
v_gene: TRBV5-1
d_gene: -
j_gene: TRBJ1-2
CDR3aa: CASSQGRGLNYGYTF
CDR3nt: TGCGCCAGCAGCCAAGGCCGAGGACTTAACTATGGCTACACCTTC

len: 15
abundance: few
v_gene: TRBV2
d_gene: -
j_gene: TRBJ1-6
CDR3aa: CASSEVPSYNSPLHF
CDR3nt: TGTGCCAGCAGTGAAGTCCCCTCCTATAATTCACCCCTCCACTTT

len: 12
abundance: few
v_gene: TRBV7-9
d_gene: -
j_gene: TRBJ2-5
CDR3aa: CASSPAEETQYF
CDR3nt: TGTGCCAGCAGCCCCGCGGAAGAGACCCAGTACTTC

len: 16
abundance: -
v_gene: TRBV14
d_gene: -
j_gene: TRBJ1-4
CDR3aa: CASSQMRGGAGEKLFF
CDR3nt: TGTGCCAGCAGCCAGATGCGGGGGGGGGCTGGGGAAAAACTGTTTTTT

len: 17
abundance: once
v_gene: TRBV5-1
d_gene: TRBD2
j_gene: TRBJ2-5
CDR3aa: CASRRGLGVLLEETQYF
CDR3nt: TGCGCCAGCAGGAGGGGACTAGGAGTACTACTTGAAGAGACCCAGTACTTC

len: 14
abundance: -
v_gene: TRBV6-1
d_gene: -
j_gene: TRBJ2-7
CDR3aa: CASSAEGFSYEQYF
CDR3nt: TGTGCCAGCAGTGCCGAGGGGTTCTCCTACGAGCAGTACTTC

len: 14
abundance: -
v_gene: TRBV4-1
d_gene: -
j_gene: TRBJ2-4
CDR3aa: CASSQEPGKNIQYF
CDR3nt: TGCGCCAGCAGCCAAGAACCGGGCAAAAACATTCAGTACTTC

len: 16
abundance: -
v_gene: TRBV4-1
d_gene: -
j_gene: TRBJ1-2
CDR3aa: CASSQTTRRPNYGYTF
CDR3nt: TGCGCCAGCAGCCAAACGACACGCCGTCCTAACTATGGCTACACCTTC

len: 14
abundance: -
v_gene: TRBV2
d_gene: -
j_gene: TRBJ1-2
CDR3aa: CASSSAGTSGGYTF
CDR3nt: TGTGCCAGCAGTTCGGCAGGGACCTCTGGAGGCTACACCTTC

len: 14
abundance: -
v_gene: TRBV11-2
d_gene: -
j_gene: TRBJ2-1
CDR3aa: CASSLIGRSNEQFF
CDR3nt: TGTGCCAGCAGCTTAATCGGCAGGAGCAATGAGCAGTTCTTC

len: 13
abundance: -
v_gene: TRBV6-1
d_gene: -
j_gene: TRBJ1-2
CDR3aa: CASSEYGNYGYTF
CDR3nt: TGTGCCAGCAGTGAATATGGGAACTATGGCTACACCTTC

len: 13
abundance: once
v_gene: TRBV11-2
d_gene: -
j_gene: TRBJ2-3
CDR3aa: CASSFTLRDTQYF
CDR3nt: TGTGCCAGCAGCTTCACGTTGAGGGATACGCAGTATTTT

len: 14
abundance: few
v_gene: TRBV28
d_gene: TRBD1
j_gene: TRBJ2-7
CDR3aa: CASSSRGPKYEQYF
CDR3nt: TGTGCCAGCAGCTCCAGGGGGCCCAAGTACGAGCAGTACTTC

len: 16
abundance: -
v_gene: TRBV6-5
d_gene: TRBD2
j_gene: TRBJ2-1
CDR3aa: CATNSYRTSGHNEQFF
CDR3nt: TGTGCCACCAACAGTTACAGGACTAGCGGTCACAATGAGCAGTTCTTC

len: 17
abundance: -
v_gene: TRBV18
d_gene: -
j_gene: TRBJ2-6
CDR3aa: CASSPRSAGTGANVLTF
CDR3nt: TGTGCCAGCTCACCACGTTCGGCAGGGACTGGGGCCAACGTCCTGACTTTC

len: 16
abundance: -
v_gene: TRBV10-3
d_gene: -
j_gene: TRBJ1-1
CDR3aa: CAISEALTGVNTEAFF
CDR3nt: TGTGCCATCAGTGAGGCCCTGACAGGAGTGAACACTGAAGCTTTCTTT

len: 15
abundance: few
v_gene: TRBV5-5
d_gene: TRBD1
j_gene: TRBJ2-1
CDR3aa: CASSLRDRDYNEQFF
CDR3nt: TGTGCCAGCAGCTTGAGGGACAGGGACTACAATGAGCAGTTCTTC

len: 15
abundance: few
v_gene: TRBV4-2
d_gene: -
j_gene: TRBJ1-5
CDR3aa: CASSLRDTRNQPQHF
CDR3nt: TGTGCCAGCAGCCTCCGGGACACCCGCAATCAGCCCCAGCATTTT

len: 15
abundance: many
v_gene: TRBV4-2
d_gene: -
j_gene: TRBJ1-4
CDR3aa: CASSQDQGTNEKLFF
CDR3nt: TGTGCCAGCAGCCAAGATCAGGGAACTAATGAAAAACTGTTTTTT

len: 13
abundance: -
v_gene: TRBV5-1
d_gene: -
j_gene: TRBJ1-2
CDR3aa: CASSLDPVYGYTF
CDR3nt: TGTGCCAGCAGCCTGGACCCTGTCTATGGCTACACCTTC

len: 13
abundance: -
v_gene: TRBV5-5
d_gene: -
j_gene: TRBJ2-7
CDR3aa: CASSLWASYEQYF
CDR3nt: TGTGCCAGCAGCTTGTGGGCCTCCTACGAGCAGTACTTC

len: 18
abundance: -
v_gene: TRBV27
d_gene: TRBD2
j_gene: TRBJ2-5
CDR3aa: CASSPTTSGGPPQETQYF
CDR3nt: TGTGCCAGCAGTCCCACGACTAGCGGGGGCCCACCCCAAGAGACCCAGTACTTC

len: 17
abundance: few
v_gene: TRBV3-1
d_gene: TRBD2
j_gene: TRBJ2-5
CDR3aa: CASSQEGAGGHQETQYF
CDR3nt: TGTGCCAGCAGCCAAGAGGGAGCGGGGGGCCACCAAGAGACCCAGTACTTC

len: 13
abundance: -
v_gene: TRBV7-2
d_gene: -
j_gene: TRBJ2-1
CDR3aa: CASSLFRTNEQFF
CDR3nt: TGTGCCAGCAGCTTATTCAGAACCAATGAGCAGTTCTTC